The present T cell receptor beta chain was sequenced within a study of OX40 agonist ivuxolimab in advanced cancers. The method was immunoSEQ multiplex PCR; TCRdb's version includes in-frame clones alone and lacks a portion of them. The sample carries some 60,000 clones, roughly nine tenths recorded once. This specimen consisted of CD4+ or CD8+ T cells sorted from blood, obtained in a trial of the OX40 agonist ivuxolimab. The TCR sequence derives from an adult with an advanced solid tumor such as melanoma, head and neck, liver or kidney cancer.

Here the CDR3 DNA reads TGTGCCAGCAGCTTAGCGGATCTAGCGGGAGGGCCGTCCTACGAGCAGTACTTC. This encodes CASSLADLAGGPSYEQYF. This chain links TRBV7-9 with TRBJ2-7; 12 nucleotides line up with TRBD2. The junction had 7 bases not matched to a gene; V was cut back by 0 bases and J by 1 base. The CDR3 consists of 18 residues. The germline gives CDR1 SEHNR, CDR2 FQNEAQ (reference sequence).